A single TCR beta chain is shown here with its context. CDR3 length: 14 amino acids. V gave up 4 bases and J gave up 3 bases; unmatched junction bases: 2. Germline V gene sequence: CDR1 MGHRA, CDR2 YSYEKL. This sample was taken from a study of blood T cell repertoires in COVID-19. For the study at large: COVID-19 samples, acute and convalescent, were from the United States, Italy and Spain. Sources were T cells, B-cell-depleted T cells, or PBMCs; the material itself was cDNA or gDNA.

Methods used by the authors: Reference gene primer amplification in the assay estimated nucleated cell counts. Measured with immunoSEQ multiplex PCR; TCRdb has only the in-frame clones, and not every one. For V, J and clone size, that table is used; D and trimming come from the DNA. The data show over 250,000 clones, about nine tenths seen once. The chain has TRBV4-1 and TRBJ2-7; the match to TRBD2 covers 11 bases. The source is a man in his fifties or sixties with acute or convalescent COVID-19. What was sequenced was peripheral blood. CDR3 protein: CASSPGTSGYEQYF. Here the CDR3 DNA reads TGCGCCAGCAGCCCTGGGACTAGCGGCTACGAGCAGTACTTC.